The clone carrying this T cell receptor (beta chain) was seen many times. The antigen is undetermined. V was pared by 8 bases and J by 6 bases, with 19 bases between. The CDR3 spans 15 residues. Germline CDR1 is SGHVS and CDR2 is FQNEAQ. Clinical symptoms, serum thyroxine, TRAb, thyroid ultrasound and orbital computed tomography established diagnosis. What was amplified from RNA transcripts were TCR beta CDR3 regions. Using the HTBI primer set, a first-round RT-PCR was run on the TCR CDR3. TCRdb used MiXCR to reprocess the multiplex PCR reads, holding one entry per CDR3 protein. In the table there are 550,000 to 650,000 distinct CDR3 sequences, approximately 15% of which are singletons. The sample comes from a study of T cells in Graves' hyperthyroidism and ophthalmopathy. Study-level information: Sampling of peripheral blood happened at initial diagnosis, prior to any treatment. Study findings and constraints: The model made its ophthalmopathy prediction, and onset followed a median roughly 6.5 months later.

This TCR was recovered from a woman aged 25 to 39 with Graves' hyperthyroidism that later progressed to Graves' ophthalmopathy. The sequencing input was blood. The chain recombines TRBV7-8 with TRBJ2-2, with D perhaps matching TRBD1 or TRBD2 (6 bases each). CDR3 loop: CASRGLDSYAGELFF. CDR3 sequence (DNA): TGTGCCAGCCGGGGGCTTGATTCTTACGCCGGGGAGCTGTTTTTT.